Sequencing of this TCR beta chain was carried out in a study of T cell responses to AZD1222 COVID-19 vaccine. Germline CDR1 SGHAT, CDR2 FQNNGV. The CDR3 is 13 amino acids. The V end lost 1 base, the J end lost 8 bases, and 11 bases lay between the germline ends. Data came from immunoSEQ multiplex PCR; TCRdb stores just in-frame clones and leaves some out. The sample includes some 180,000 clones, about nine tenths of them seen just once. V and J are TRBV11-2 and TRBJ1-1; no reliable D call. The sequence came from an adult who received the AZD1222 COVID-19 vaccine. This material consisted of peripheral blood, taken 28 days after the second AZD1222 dose. DNA for the CDR3: TGTGCCAGCAGCTTAGCTTACCGGGCCGAAGCTTTCTTT. As protein: CASSLAYRAEAFF.